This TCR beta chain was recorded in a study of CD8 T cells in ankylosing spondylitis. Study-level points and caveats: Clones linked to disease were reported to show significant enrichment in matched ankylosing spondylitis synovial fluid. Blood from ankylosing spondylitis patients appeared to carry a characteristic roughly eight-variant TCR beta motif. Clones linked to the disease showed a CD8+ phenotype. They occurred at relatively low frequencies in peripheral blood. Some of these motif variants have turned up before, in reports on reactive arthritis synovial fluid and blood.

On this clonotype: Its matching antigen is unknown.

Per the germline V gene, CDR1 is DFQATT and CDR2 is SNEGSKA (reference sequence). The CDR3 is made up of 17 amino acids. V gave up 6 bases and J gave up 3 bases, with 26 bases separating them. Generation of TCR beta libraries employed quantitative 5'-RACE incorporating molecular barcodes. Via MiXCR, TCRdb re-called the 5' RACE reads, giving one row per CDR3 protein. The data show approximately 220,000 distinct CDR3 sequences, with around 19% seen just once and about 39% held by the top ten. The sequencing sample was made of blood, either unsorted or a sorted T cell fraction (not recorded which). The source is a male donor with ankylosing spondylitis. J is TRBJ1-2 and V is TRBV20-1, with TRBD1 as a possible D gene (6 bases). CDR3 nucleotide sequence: TGCAGTGCGCAAGATTTCTGGACAGACGATTGGGACTATGGCTACACCTTC. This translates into CSAQDFWTDDWDYGYTF.